This T cell receptor (beta chain) was recovered during a study of early T cells in non-severe SARS-CoV-2 infection. V shed 4 bases and J shed 0 bases, with 14 bases lying between them. There are 15 residues in the CDR3. Germline CDR1 reads SGHNT; CDR2 reads YYREEE (reference sequence). TCRdb reprocessed the 5' RACE reads with MiXCR, giving one entry per CDR3 protein. This table holds tens of thousands of distinct CDR3 sequences, over 8.5% found once. Sequencing was performed on whole blood. This clonotype originated in an adult who was a healthcare worker with PCR-confirmed SARS-CoV-2 infection or an uninfected control (not recorded which). The chain joins TRBV5-4 to TRBJ2-7; the D gene is possibly TRBD1 (6 bases). In DNA, the CDR3 is TGTGCCAGCAGCCCCCAGACAGGATACTCCTACGAGCAGTACTTC. Translation: CASSPQTGYSYEQYF.